This entry describes one T cell receptor beta chain. Its specificity is not known. From germline, CDR1 is MNHNY and CDR2 SVGAGI (reference sequence). The V end lost 3 bases, the J end lost 3 bases, and 3 bases lay between the germline ends. The CDR3 has 13 amino acids. The table came from immunoSEQ multiplex PCR; TCRdb's copy has only in-frame clones and leaves some out. The sample lists under 30,000 clones, roughly 86% occurring once. The sample is drawn from a study of lymphopenia after photon versus proton radiotherapy. Study results and limitations: After lymphocyte nadir, photon-treated repertoires showed oligoclonal expansion, especially CD8+ Temra.

The J gene is TRBJ2-6, the V gene TRBV6-6; D ambiguous. Sequences were derived from peripheral blood, sampled from a patient treated with proton-based radiotherapy. This TCR came from a woman aged 55-70 years with cholangiocarcinoma. Some clones in this sample may be carry-over from other donors' samples. CDR3 protein: CASSYFGANVLTF. The CDR3 DNA sequence: TGTGCCAGCAGTTATTTTGGGGCCAACGTCCTGACTTTC.